This is a list of T cell receptor beta chains from one sample in a study of CD8+CD57+ T cells in acquired aplastic anemia. Using its own MiXCR run on the reads, TCRdb lists one record per CDR3 protein. The sample has about 200,000 distinct CDR3 sequences, roughly 50% seen once. The specimen sequenced was sorted CD4+, CD8+, or CD8+CD57+ T cells (not recorded which) from PBMCs. Receptors originate from a human donor with aplastic anemia. The conserved cysteine and the conserved F or W are not part of the CDR3 here. D genes are given only for firm matches.

d_gene: -; v_gene: TRBV2; j_gene: TRBJ1-6; CDR3aa: ASSTQGALNSPLH
d_gene: -; v_gene: TRBV29-1; j_gene: TRBJ1-1; CDR3aa: SVGAGWNTEAF
d_gene: -; v_gene: TRBV7-9; j_gene: TRBJ2-5; CDR3aa: ASSATGRQETQY
d_gene: -; v_gene: TRBV19; j_gene: TRBJ1-2; CDR3aa: ASSRKGWGYT
d_gene: -; v_gene: TRBV12-3/TRBV12-4; j_gene: TRBJ2-5; CDR3aa: ASSPPIRDFQETQY
d_gene: -; v_gene: TRBV29-1; j_gene: TRBJ2-7; CDR3aa: SVRRGLGYEQY
d_gene: TRBD1; v_gene: TRBV6-6; j_gene: TRBJ1-1; CDR3aa: ASSYGQGAWNTEAF
d_gene: TRBD1; v_gene: TRBV25-1; j_gene: TRBJ1-1; CDR3aa: ATMGQTNTEAF
d_gene: -; v_gene: TRBV6-1; j_gene: TRBJ1-6; CDR3aa: ASSEVADSYNSPLH
d_gene: -; v_gene: TRBV20-1; j_gene: TRBJ2-2; CDR3aa: SARGASNTGELF
d_gene: -; v_gene: TRBV7-2; j_gene: TRBJ1-2; CDR3aa: ASSPMGGSYAGYT
d_gene: TRBD1; v_gene: TRBV5-1; j_gene: TRBJ2-2; CDR3aa: ASSQYGTANTGELF
d_gene: -; v_gene: TRBV7-3; j_gene: TRBJ1-3; CDR3aa: ASSLTAFPNTIY
d_gene: -; v_gene: TRBV19; j_gene: TRBJ2-7; CDR3aa: ASSSSSEQY
d_gene: TRBD2; v_gene: TRBV20-1; j_gene: TRBJ2-2; CDR3aa: SARLREGTGELF
d_gene: -; v_gene: TRBV2; j_gene: TRBJ1-2; CDR3aa: ASSDKYSKDGYT
d_gene: TRBD1; v_gene: TRBV10-3; j_gene: TRBJ1-1; CDR3aa: AISPQGDLNTEAF
d_gene: TRBD2; v_gene: TRBV25-1; j_gene: TRBJ2-3; CDR3aa: ASSRKGGTSGDTQY
d_gene: -; v_gene: TRBV27; j_gene: TRBJ2-5; CDR3aa: ASSFDDRQETQY
d_gene: TRBD1; v_gene: TRBV7-2; j_gene: TRBJ2-4; CDR3aa: ASSLGISGGIQY
d_gene: -; v_gene: TRBV7-6; j_gene: TRBJ1-3; CDR3aa: ASSLTASGNTIY
d_gene: -; v_gene: TRBV12-3/TRBV12-4; j_gene: TRBJ2-7; CDR3aa: ASRGSYEQY
d_gene: -; v_gene: TRBV9; j_gene: TRBJ1-2; CDR3aa: ARPDSNYGYT
d_gene: -; v_gene: TRBV2; j_gene: TRBJ2-7; CDR3aa: ASSDGETGPYEQY
d_gene: -; v_gene: TRBV20-1; j_gene: TRBJ2-3; CDR3aa: SAGENEQY
d_gene: -; v_gene: TRBV19; j_gene: TRBJ2-4; CDR3aa: ASSMGLGEPKNIQY
d_gene: -; v_gene: TRBV18; j_gene: TRBJ1-1; CDR3aa: ASSQRTVNTEAF